This T cell receptor (beta chain) was recovered during a study of cytomegalovirus exposure and HLA in healthy donors. General study results and limits: Altogether, 150 to 200 TCR beta chains were recorded as cytomegalovirus-associated. The TCR clusters that emerged in the first cohort tended, a later analysis found, to co-occur in the roughly 120 validation repertoires.

Remarks on this clone: Its antigen is unidentified.

This CDR3 is 14 amino acids long. CDR1 and CDR2 (germline): MNHNS, SASEGT. V was cut by 0 bases and J by 2 bases, with 7 bases left in between. Produced via immunoSEQ multiplex PCR; TCRdb's table is partial and in-frame only. The sample consists of approximately 200,000 clones, about 81% of them appearing once. Input material: PBMCs. This chain links TRBV6-1 with TRBJ1-2; D gene unclear. The origin of this receptor is a woman younger than 45 in good health and CMV-seronegative. DNA of the CDR3: TGTGCCAGCAGTGAAGCGGGAGGGAACTATGGCTACACCTTC. This translates into CASSEAGGNYGYTF.